Here is one T cell receptor (beta chain) with its context. No antigen is known for it. This specimen comes from a study of cytomegalovirus exposure and HLA in healthy donors. Germline-derived CDR1 and CDR2 are LGHNA and YSLEER. Losses at the gene ends were 3 bases for V and 4 bases for J; bases not matched to a gene: 12. The length of the CDR3 is 18 residues. 60 Vbeta and 13 Jbeta primers were used in PCR. Clones were sequenced by immunoSEQ multiplex PCR, and TCRdb holds only the in-frame ones, with some missing. Of just over 150,000 clones listed, approximately 81% are singletons. Broader study findings: Confirmation in vitro established that a few CMV-associated chains were specific for CMV antigens. The authors reported that TCR beta sequences could predict HLA-A and HLA-B alleles. These predictions were accurate for most subjects in the first cohort. In a later analysis, productive TCRs from donors in an Asian-associated ancestry cluster reportedly carried fewer N-insertions than the cohort mean.

This receptor was obtained from a young man in good health and CMV-seropositive. The genes are TRBV4-3 and TRBJ2-5; 12 bases line up with TRBD2. Material: PBMCs. This CDR3 reads CASSQSLASGGAGETQYF. CDR3 in DNA: TGCGCCAGCAGCCAGTCCTTGGCTAGCGGGGGGGCCGGAGAGACCCAGTACTTC.